This T cell receptor (beta chain) was captured in a study of blood T cell repertoires in COVID-19. CDR1 and CDR2 from the germline V gene are KGHDR and SFDVKD. V lost 5 bases and J lost 0, with 10 bases in between. This CDR3 contains 16 residues. The method was immunoSEQ multiplex PCR; TCRdb's version includes in-frame clones alone and lacks a portion of them. This sample has fewer than 80,000 clones, with about 82% found just once. The sequenced sample was peripheral blood. The rearrangement uses TRBV24-1 and TRBJ2-6; D is uncertain. This TCR was sampled from a human donor in a cohort sampled during active COVID-19. The CDR3 DNA reads as TGTGCCACCAGTGTATCAGCTAGCTCTGGGGCCAACGTCCTGACTTTC. Its protein is CATSVSASSGANVLTF.